This T cell receptor (beta chain) was obtained from a study of T cells in Graves' hyperthyroidism and ophthalmopathy. RNA transcripts gave rise to amplified TCR beta CDR3 regions. HTBI primers were employed in a first-round RT-PCR of the TCR CDR3. TCRdb called the multiplex PCR reads again in MiXCR, with one record for every CDR3 protein. The sample consists of about 360,000 distinct CDR3 sequences, about a sixth of them appearing once. The CDR3 is 15 residues long. The germline V gene encodes CDR1 MNHNS and CDR2 SASEGT. Between the trimmed V and J ends, which lost 1 base and 2 bases, there was a span of 10 bases. In this sample, this clonotype turned up a few times. Its antigen is not known. General study results and limits: Blood also held most thyroid clonotypes expanded beyond 0.001. Patients with ophthalmopathy were separated from those with stable hyperthyroidism by a 13 V-J model.

The chain joins TRBV6-1 to TRBJ2-3; TRBD2 might be the D (5 bases). Sequenced input: blood. The receptor's source is a woman aged 18-29 years with Graves' hyperthyroidism that later progressed to Graves' ophthalmopathy. The CDR3 loop is CASSEGGVDTDTQYF. The CDR3 DNA is TGTGCCAGCAGTGAAGGGGGAGTCGACACAGATACGCAGTATTTT.